The entry below describes one TCR beta chain. Its antigen remains unknown. This record comes from a study of shared clonotypes between healthy human individuals. Study-level background: Participating donors consisted of a couple of women and a few men aged 18 to 49. Broader study findings: Generally, naive subsets came out with larger estimated richness than memory subsets.

The CDR3 extends over 20 amino acids. Study processing details: ImmunoSEQ sequences covered only the junction and lacked quality scores; filtering therefore differed. Data came from immunoSEQ multiplex PCR; TCRdb stores just in-frame clones and leaves some out. Clonal size and the V and J genes are those of that table, whereas D and trimming came from the DNA. Of roughly 2.6 million clones detected, roughly 92% appear once; the ten largest clones hold about 0.13%. The sequence came from a man aged 18 to 35 in good health. Sequencing input: naive CD4+ T cells sorted from blood. Subset meaning: CD45RA+ positively selected. This sequence joins TRBV21-1 and TRBJ2-3; the table gives TRBD2 as D, unverified against the DNA. TRBV21-1 is a pseudogene segment. The CDR3 DNA reads as TGTGCCAGCAGCAATAACGAGGACTCGCGGGAGAGGTTCAGTATAGATACGCAGTATTTT. Protein: CASSNNEDSRERFSIDTQYF.